This T cell receptor beta chain was identified during a study of blood T cells in healthy people across ages (dated by TCRdb to about 2015). In the study overall: Template switching captured roughly one uniquely barcoded TCR beta cDNA molecule per two T cells in model experiments. The study measured age-related changes in TCR beta repertoire diversity using deep sequencing normalized with unique cDNA molecular identifiers. Four age groups were formed from the donors: young (average around 15 years), middle-aged (around 39), aged (about 62) and long-lived (around 82). Two additional independent replicas of 1 million unique cDNA reads from the same blood draw were analyzed for two donors (one aged 18 to 29 and one aged 80 or older). Overall study results and their limits: Since profiling was done on bulk unsorted PBMCs, naive and antigen-experienced compartments could not be conclusively compared. Compared with the aged group, the long-lived group had more naive CD4+ T cells, fewer expanded clones and increased TCR diversity, suggesting age selection. Donor CMV infection status was unknown, potentially confounding age-related changes in expanded clonotypes. The percentage of naive T cells measured by flow cytometry correlated strongly with observed TCR beta diversity. Total diversity estimates from one million sequenced T cells were considered lower bounds and underestimates. Observed TCR beta diversity per million T cells fell roughly linearly with age, and a significant reduction was already apparent by age about 38.

This clonotype has just a few counts. Which antigen it targets is not known. Base-call qualities are not available, and no considerably larger clone is one nucleotide away. Systemically healthy Caucasian individuals from Russia, roughly 40 in total and aged about 6 to 90 years, were included as donors. Ten milliliters of peripheral blood were drawn from each donor into EDTA-treated Vacutainer tubes. Ficoll-Paque density-gradient centrifugation was used to isolate PBMCs, with at least 6.5 million per sample. Trizol reagent was used to extract total RNA from the PBMCs, yielding at least 5 micrograms per sample. The percentages of naive CD45RAhigh/CD27high T cells were determined by flow cytometry on a PBMC aliquot from every donor. The CDR3 contains 16 residues, cysteine and phenylalanine counted. The only DNA kept is the CDR3, 48 bases in frame from the first base. Looking up the germline V gene yields CDR1 LGHNA and CDR2 YSLEER. The junction carries 13 bases between V and J, which are trimmed by 0 bases and 2 bases respectively.

The library was prepared using 5' RACE. The sample was run on an Illumina HiSeq 2500. The second PCR ran for roughly 7 to 11 cycles and used a J-beta primer mix along with a sample-barcoded 5' primer. A template-switch 5' adaptor carrying 12 random nucleotides introduced a unique molecular identifier onto each TCR beta cDNA molecule. Each sample yielded at least 3 million CDR3-containing paired-end reads. First-strand cDNA synthesis was performed from all RNA using the Mint cDNA synthesis kit, with priming by a TRBC-specific oligonucleotide. After uracil-DNA glycosylase treatment, a first 18-cycle PCR used universal primers M1SS and BC2_uni_R on all cDNA. The paper's data handling went like this. For normalization, 1 million high-quality reads were randomly selected from each sample, with every read carrying a distinct molecular identifier. Instead of being binned into consensus sequences, reads with shared molecular identifiers were discarded. MiTCR, with a Q25 quality threshold and the strictest error-elimination algorithm, was used for CDR3 identification, clonotype clustering and error correction. Lower-bound total TCR beta diversity was estimated with a nonparametric unseen species model using Euler transformation. The public sequencing data were trimmed at Q25 with fastp and processed into clonotypes with MiXCR by TCRdb, which kept only in-frame beta chains. Entries are consolidated by CDR3 protein sequence, retaining the most common genes and DNA. Here the V and J calls rest on TCRdb's processing, not on the authors' analysis. The sample table contains about 570,000 distinct CDR3 sequences; only one count was recorded for roughly a quarter of them. The ten largest make up over 3.5% of the sample.

This same sample was also taken into another study, of T cells of mothers and their children. Drawing on the second study: Nine systemically healthy Caucasian individuals, comprising three mothers and their six children, were included as donors. cDNA synthesis used all of the extracted RNA, with approximately 1.4 ug of RNA in each 15 ul reaction. In the second PCR, the M1S primer added sample barcodes and 2-4 random nucleotides. Over 9 million TCR beta CDR3 reads came from each mother, compared with several million reads from each child. Thymic selection similarly shapes TCR recombination output in related and unrelated pairs, with minor effect from inherited differences. Normalized repertoire overlap was always slightly but never significantly higher in related than unrelated mother-child pairs. No persistent microchimeric T cell clones were detected, at a sensitivity of roughly 100 clones per million clonotypes. To look for features that set related mother-child pairs apart from unrelated individuals, the researchers ran deep NGS to compare the TCR beta repertoires of mothers and children. On average, the children were roughly 12 +/- 4 years old, while the mothers were around 40 +/- 4 years old. After adapters were ligated using NEBNext reagents, the libraries underwent 100+100 nt paired-end sequencing on an Illumina HiSeq 2000. To prevent cross-contamination, the mother and child libraries were prepared one month apart and sequenced in separate runs. Between roughly 500,000 and 2,300,000 distinct TCR beta clonotypes were identified per donor. Naive TCR beta clonotypes were estimated from low-frequency clonotypes matched to each donor's FACS-determined naive share, without sorting.

The receptor was derived from a boy aged 2 to 9 in good health. The sample was blood. The rearranged chain carries TRBV4-3 and TRBJ2-5; a tentative D match to TRBD1 spans 6 bases. The CDR3 protein: CASSQDPWTAQETQYF. The sequenced DNA: TGCGCCAGCAGCCAAGATCCATGGACAGCACAAGAGACCCAGTACTTC.